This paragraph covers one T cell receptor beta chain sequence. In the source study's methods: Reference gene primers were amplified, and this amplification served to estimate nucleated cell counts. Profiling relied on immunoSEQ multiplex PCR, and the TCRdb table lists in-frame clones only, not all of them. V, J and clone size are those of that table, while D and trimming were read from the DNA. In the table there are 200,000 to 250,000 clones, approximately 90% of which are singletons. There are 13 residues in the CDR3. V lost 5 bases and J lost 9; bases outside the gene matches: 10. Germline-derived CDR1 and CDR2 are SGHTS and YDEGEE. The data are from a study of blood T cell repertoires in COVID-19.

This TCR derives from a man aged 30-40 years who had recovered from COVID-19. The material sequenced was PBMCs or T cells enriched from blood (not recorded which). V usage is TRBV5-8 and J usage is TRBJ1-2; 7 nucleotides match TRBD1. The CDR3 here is CASSSTGNRSYTF. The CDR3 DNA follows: TGTGCCAGCAGTTCGACAGGGAATAGAAGCTACACCTTC.